The following is a T cell receptor (beta chain) sequence with its context. The antigen is undetermined. Graves' hyperthyroidism was deemed stable absent ophthalmopathy progression within 18 months. Patients aged 18 to 65 had newly diagnosed hyperthyroidism that had lasted under 2 months. This sample was taken from a study of T cells in Graves' hyperthyroidism and ophthalmopathy. Trimming removed 5 bases from V and 4 bases from J, with 11 bases in between. The germline CDR1 and CDR2 sequences are MNHEY and SMNVEV (reference sequence). The CDR3 runs to 13 residues. What was amplified from RNA transcripts were TCR beta CDR3 regions. When the TCR CDR3 underwent first-round RT-PCR, the HTBI primer set was used. One entry per CDR3 protein results from TCRdb running MiXCR on the multiplex PCR reads. The sample records about 760,000 distinct CDR3 sequences, just over 35% being singletons. General study results and limits: Most expanded thyroid clonotypes above 0.001 also appeared in blood.

The sequenced material came from blood. V is TRBV27 and J is TRBJ1-2, with unresolved D. This TCR was recovered from a woman aged 35 to 49 with Graves' hyperthyroidism. This CDR3 reads CASSPSSFYGYTF. CDR3 coding DNA: TGTGCCAGCAGTCCGAGTTCGTTCTATGGCTACACCTTC.